Given below is one TCR beta chain in context. The data stem from a study of blood T cell repertoires in COVID-19. Those who participated ranged in age from roughly 18 to 95 years and resided in some 24 US areas. Clinical history as reported by participants underpinned cohort assignment. Original processing methods: From reference gene primer amplification, estimates of nucleated cell counts were derived. Method: immunoSEQ multiplex PCR; TCRdb's copy keeps in-frame clones and lacks some. V and J calls plus clone size are reproduced from that table; the DNA served to infer D and trimming. The sample carries 200,000 to 250,000 clones, just over 85% recorded once. The V gene's germline CDR1 is SGHTA and CDR2 FQGTGA. The CDR3 runs to 14 residues. V lost 5 bases and J lost 2, with 10 bases in between.

This sequence originates from a woman aged 45 to 65 with acute COVID-19. The source material was PBMCs or T cells enriched from blood (not recorded which). This rearrangement joins TRBV7-3 to TRBJ2-1; maybe TRBD2 (5 bases). The CDR3 bases are TGTGCCAGCAGCCGGGGTCCAGCCTACAATGAGCAGTTCTTC. Translating gives CASSRGPAYNEQFF.